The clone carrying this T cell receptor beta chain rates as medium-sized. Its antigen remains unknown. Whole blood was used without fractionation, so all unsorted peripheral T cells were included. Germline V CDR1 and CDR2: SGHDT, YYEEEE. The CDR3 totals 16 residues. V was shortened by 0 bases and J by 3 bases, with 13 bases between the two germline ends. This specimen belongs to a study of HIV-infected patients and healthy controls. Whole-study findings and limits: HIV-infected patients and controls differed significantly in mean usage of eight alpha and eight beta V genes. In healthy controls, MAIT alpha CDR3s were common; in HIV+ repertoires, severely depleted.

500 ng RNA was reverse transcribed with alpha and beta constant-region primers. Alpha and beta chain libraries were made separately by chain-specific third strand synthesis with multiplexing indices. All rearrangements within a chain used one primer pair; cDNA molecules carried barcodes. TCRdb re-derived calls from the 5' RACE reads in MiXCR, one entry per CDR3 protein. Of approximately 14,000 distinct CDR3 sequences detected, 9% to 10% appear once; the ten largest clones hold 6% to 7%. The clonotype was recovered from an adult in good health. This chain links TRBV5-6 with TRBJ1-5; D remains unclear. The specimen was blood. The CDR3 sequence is CASSLAGGQFNQPQHF. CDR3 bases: TGTGCCAGCAGCTTGGCCGGCGGGCAATTCAATCAGCCCCAGCATTTT.